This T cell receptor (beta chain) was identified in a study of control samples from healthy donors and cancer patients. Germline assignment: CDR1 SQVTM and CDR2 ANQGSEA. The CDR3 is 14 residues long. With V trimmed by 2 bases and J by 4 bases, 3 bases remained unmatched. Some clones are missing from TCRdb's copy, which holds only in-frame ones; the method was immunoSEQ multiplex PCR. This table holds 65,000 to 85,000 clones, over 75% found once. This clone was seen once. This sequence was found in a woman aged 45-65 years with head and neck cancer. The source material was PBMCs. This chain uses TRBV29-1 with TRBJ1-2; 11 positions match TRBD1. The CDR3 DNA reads TGCAGCGTTGAACGGACAGGGGGCATCTATGGCTACACCTTC. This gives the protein CSVERTGGIYGYTF. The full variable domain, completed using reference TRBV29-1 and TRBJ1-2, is SAVISQKPSRDICQRGTSLTIQCQVDSQVTMMFWYRQQPGQSLTLIATANQGSEATYESGFVIDKFPISRPNLTFSTLTVSNMSPEDSSIYLCSVERTGGIYGYTFGSGTRLTVV.